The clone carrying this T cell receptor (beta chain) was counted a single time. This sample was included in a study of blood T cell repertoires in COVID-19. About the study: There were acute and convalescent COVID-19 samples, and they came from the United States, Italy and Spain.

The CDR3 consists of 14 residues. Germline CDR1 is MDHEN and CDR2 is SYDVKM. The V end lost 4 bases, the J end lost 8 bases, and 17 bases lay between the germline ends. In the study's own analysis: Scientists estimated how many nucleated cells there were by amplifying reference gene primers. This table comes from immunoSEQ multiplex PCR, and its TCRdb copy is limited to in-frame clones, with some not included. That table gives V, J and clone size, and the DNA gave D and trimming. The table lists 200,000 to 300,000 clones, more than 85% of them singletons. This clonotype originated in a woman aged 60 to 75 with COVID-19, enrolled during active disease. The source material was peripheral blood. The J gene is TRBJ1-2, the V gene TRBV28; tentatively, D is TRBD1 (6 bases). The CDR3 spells CASSSSRQVLGYTF. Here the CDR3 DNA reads TGTGCCAGCAGTTCCTCAAGACAGGTCTTGGGCTACACCTTC.